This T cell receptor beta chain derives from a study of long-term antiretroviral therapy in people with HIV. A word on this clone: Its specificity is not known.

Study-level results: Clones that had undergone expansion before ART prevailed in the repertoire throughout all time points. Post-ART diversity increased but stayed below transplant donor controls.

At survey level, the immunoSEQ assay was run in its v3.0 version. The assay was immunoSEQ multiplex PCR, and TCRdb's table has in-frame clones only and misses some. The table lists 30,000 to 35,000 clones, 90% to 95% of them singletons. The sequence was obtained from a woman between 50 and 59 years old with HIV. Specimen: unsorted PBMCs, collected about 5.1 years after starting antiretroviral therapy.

The CDR3 loop is CASSLFGASWGYEQYF. The CDR3 region has the DNA TGTGCCAGCAGCTTATTTGGGGCCTCCTGGGGCTACGAGCAGTACTTC. The chain combines TRBV7-9 with TRBJ2-7, with D perhaps TRBD1 (5 bases). V was cut by 2 bases and J by 3 bases, with 17 bases left in between. There are 16 residues in the CDR3. In germline, CDR1 is SEHNR, CDR2 FQNEAQ (reference sequence). The variable domain in full, completed from reference TRBV7-9 and TRBJ2-7, reads DTGVSQNPRHKITKRGQNVTFRCDPISEHNRLYWYRQTLGQGPEFLTYFQNEAQLEKSRLLSDRFSAERPKGSFSTLEIQRTEQGDSAMYLCASSLFGASWGYEQYFGPGTRLTVT.